The TCR beta chain described here comes from a study of blood T cell repertoires in COVID-19. About the study: Specimens from acute and convalescent COVID-19 originated in the United States, Italy and Spain. T cells, B-cell-depleted T cells, or PBMCs supplied cDNA or gDNA.

The CDR3 is 14 residues long. Germline V CDR1 and CDR2: LGHNA, YSLEER. Between the trimmed V and J ends, which lost 4 bases and 5 bases, there was a span of 15 bases. Source study methods: Quantification of nucleated cells was approximated via reference gene primer amplification. Clones were read by immunoSEQ multiplex PCR, and TCRdb kept only the in-frame ones, dropping some. That table furnishes V, J and clone size, whereas the DNA furnished D and trimming. The sample shows about 170,000 clones, approximately 84% of them seen only once. Sequenced material: peripheral blood. V and J are TRBV4-3 and TRBJ2-7, with TRBD1 as a possible D gene (6 bases). The TCR sequence derives from a woman aged 80 or older with acute or convalescent COVID-19. DNA for the CDR3: TGCGCCAGCAGCCCTCATTCAAGGGGGAACGAGCAGTACTTC. As protein: CASSPHSRGNEQYF.